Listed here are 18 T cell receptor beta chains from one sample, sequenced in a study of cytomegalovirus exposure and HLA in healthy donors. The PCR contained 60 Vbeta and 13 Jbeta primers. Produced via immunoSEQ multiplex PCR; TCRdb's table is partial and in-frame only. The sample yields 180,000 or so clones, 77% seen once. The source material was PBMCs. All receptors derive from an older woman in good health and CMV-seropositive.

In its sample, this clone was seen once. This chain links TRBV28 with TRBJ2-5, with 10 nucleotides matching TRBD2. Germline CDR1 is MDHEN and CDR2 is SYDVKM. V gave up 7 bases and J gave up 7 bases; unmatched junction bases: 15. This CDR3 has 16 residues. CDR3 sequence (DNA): TGTGCCAGCAATCCAAGGAGCGGGGGGGCCATTTGGACCCAGTACTTC. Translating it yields CASNPRSGGAIWTQYF.

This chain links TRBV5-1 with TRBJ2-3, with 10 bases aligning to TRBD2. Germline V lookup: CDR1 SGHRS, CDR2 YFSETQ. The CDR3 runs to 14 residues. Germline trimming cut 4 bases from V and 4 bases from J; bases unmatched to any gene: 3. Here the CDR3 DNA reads TGCGCCAGCAGCCCACTAGCGGGGCCAGATACGCAGTATTTT. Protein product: CASSPLAGPDTQYF.

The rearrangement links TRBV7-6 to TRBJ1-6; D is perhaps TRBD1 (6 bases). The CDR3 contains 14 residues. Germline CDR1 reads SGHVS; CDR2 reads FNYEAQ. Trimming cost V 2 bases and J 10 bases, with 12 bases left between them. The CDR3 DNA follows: TGTGCCAGCAGCTTAATCAGGGGTAACTCACCCCTCCACTTT. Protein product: CASSLIRGNSPLHF.

This CDR3 reads CASRTAGGGNEEQFF. The CDR3 region has the DNA TGTGCCAGCAGGACTGCGGGGGGCGGAAATGAAGAGCAGTTCTTC. The chain combines TRBV2 with TRBJ2-1, with 8 bases fitting TRBD2. V lost 6 bases, J lost 10 bases, and 14 bases stayed unmatched. In germline, CDR1 is SNHLY, CDR2 FYNNEI. This CDR3 region has 15 residues.

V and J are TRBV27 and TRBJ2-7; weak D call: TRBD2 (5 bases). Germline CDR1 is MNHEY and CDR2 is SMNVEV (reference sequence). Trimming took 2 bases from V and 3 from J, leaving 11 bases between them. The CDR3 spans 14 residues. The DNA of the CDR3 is TGTGCCAGCAGTTTACGAGAGGGCTACTACGAGCAGTACTTC. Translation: CASSLREGYYEQYF.

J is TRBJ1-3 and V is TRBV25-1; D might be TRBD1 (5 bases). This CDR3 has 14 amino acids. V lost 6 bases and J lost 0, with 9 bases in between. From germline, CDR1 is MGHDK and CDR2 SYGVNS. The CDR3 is CASSQGSSGNTIYF. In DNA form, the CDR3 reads TGTGCCAGCAGCCAGGGAAGCTCTGGAAACACCATATATTTT.

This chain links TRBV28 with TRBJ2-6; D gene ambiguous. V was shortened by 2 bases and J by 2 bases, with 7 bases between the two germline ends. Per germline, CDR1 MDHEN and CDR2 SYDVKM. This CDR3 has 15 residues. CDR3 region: CASSLLGTGANVLTF. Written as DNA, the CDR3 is TGTGCCAGCAGTTTACTAGGTACTGGGGCCAACGTCCTGACTTTC.

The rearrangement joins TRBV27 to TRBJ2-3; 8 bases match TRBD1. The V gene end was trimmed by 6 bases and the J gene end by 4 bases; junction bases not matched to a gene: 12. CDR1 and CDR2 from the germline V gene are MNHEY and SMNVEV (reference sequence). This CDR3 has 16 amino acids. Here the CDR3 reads CASSSAPDRVSDTQYF. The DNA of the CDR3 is TGTGCCAGCAGCTCAGCCCCGGACAGGGTGTCAGATACGCAGTATTTT.

The CDR3 DNA is TGTGCCAGCAGTTACTCGGCGGGAGGAGCCTCCTACGAGCAGTACTTC. Amino acids: CASSYSAGGASYEQYF. The chain uses TRBV6-5 and TRBJ2-7, with 8 bases that match TRBD2. Germline CDR1 and CDR2: MNHEY and SVGAGI. The length of the CDR3 is 16 residues. V shed 0 bases and J 0 bases; nucleotides not matched to a gene: 4.

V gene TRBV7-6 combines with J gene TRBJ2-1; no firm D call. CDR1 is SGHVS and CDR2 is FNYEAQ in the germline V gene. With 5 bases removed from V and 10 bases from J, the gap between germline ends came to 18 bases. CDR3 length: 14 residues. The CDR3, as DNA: TGTGCCAGCAGCCTAATGAGCGTCCCCCAGGAGCAGTTCTTC. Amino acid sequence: CASSLMSVPQEQFF.

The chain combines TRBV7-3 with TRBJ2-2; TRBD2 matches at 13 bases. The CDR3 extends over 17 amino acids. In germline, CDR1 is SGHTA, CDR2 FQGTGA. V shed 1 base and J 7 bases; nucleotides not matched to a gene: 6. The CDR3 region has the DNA TGTGCCAGCAGCTTAAGCGGACTAGCGGGAGCTAACGGGGAGCTGTTTTTT. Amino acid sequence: CASSLSGLAGANGELFF. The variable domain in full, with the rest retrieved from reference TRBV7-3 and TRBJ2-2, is GAGVSQTPSNKVTEKGKYVELRCDPISGHTALYWYRQSLGQGPEFLIYFQGTGAADDSGLPNDRFFAVRPEGSVSTLKIQRTERGDSAVYLCASSLSGLAGANGELFFGEGSRLTVL.

CDR3 bases: TGTGCCAGCAGTTGGTCGGACAGAGGACGTCCGAATAGCAATCAGCCCCAGCATTTT. It specifies CASSWSDRGRPNSNQPQHF. The chain recombines TRBV27 with TRBJ1-5, with D perhaps matching TRBD1 (6 bases). Trimming took 4 bases from V and 0 from J, leaving 22 bases between them. CDR3 length equals 19 residues. CDR1 and CDR2 (germline): MNHEY, SMNVEV (reference sequence).

Written as DNA, the CDR3 is TGTGCCAGCAGCGTAGAAACGGTGGACACTGAAGCTTTCTTT. It codes for CASSVETVDTEAFF. V gene TRBV9 combines with J gene TRBJ1-1; the D is unclear. The CDR3 sequence is 14 residues long. Germline CDR1 SGDLS, CDR2 YYNGEE. With 0 bases removed from V and 3 bases from J, the gap between germline ends came to 9 bases.

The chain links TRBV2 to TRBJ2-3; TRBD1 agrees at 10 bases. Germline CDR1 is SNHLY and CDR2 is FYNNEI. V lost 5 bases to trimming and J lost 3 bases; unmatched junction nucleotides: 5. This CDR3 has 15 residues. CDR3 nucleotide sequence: TGTGCCAGCAGTAGGGGGGACAGGGGTACAGATACGCAGTATTTT. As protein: CASSRGDRGTDTQYF.

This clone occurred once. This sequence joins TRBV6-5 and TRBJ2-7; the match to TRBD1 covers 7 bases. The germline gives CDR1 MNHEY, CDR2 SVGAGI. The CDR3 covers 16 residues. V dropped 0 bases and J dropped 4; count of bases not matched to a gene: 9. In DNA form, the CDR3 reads TGTGCCAGCAGTTACTCGACTCCCAGGGGGTTGTACGAGCAGTACTTC. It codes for CASSYSTPRGLYEQYF.

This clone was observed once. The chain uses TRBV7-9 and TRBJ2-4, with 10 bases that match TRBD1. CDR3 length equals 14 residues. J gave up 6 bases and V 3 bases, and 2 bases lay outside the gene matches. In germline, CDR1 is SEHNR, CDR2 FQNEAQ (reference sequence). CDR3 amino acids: CASSFWDRGNIQYF. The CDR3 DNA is TGTGCCAGCAGCTTTTGGGACAGGGGAAACATTCAGTACTTC.

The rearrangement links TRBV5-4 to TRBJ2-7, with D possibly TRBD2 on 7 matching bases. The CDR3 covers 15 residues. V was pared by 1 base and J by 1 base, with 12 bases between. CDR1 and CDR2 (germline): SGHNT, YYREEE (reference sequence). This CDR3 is CASSLLGGGSYEQYF. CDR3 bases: TGTGCCAGCAGCTTGTTAGGGGGGGGGTCCTACGAGCAGTACTTC.

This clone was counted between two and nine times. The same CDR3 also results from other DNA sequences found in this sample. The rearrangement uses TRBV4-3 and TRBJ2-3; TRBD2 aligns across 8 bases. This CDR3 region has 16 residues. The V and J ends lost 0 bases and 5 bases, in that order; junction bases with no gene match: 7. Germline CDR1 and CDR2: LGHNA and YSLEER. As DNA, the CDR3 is TGCGCCAGCAGCCAAGAACTCGCGGGGGGCGGAGATACGCAGTATTTT. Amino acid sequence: CASSQELAGGGDTQYF.